These T cell receptor beta chains were read from a single sample in a study of blood T cell repertoires in COVID-19. Using immunoSEQ multiplex PCR, the repertoire was profiled, and TCRdb retains in-frame clones only, with some absent. The repertoire has roughly 59,000 clones, around four fifths of them found once; the top ten carry approximately 6.8%. Sequenced input: peripheral blood. These receptors all come from a woman aged 50 to 65 with active or convalescent COVID-19. CDR3s include the opening cysteine and the closing phenylalanine or tryptophan. D genes are given only for firm matches. Clone size is stated in some rows and not others, as once, few, many or a class when expanded.

>-|TRBD2|TRBJ2-5|TRBV5-1
CASSLEPSRKGAGGSLRETQYF
TGCGCCAGCAGCTTGGAGCCCTCACGGAAAGGAGCGGGAGGGTCCCTTAGGGAGACCCAGTACTTC
>few|TRBD1|TRBJ1-5|TRBV27
CASSLIGTGVDQPQHF
TGTGCCAGCAGTTTGATTGGGACAGGGGTGGATCAGCCCCAGCATTTT
>-|-|TRBJ1-4|TRBV9
CASSVVGTSGEKLFF
TGTGCCAGCAGCGTAGTCGGGACAAGCGGAGAAAAACTGTTTTTT
>-|-|TRBJ1-3|TRBV4-3
CASSQDRLGGNTIYF
TGCGCCAGCAGCCAAGATCGGCTGGGCGGAAACACCATATATTTT
>-|-|TRBJ1-1|TRBV4-3
CASSQVMGRLTEAFF
TGCGCCAGCAGCCAGGTTATGGGGCGCCTCACTGAAGCTTTCTTT
>-|-|TRBJ2-5|TRBV24-1
CATSDPPGTIQYF
TGTGCCACCAGTGACCCCCCCGGGACAATCCAGTACTTC
>-|TRBD2|TRBJ2-1|TRBV4-1
CASSQASGSSYNEQFF
TGCGCCAGCAGCCAAGCTAGCGGGAGCTCCTACAATGAGCAGTTCTTC
>-|TRBD1|TRBJ1-1|TRBV30
CAWSGQGNTEAFF
TGTGCCTGGAGTGGACAGGGCAACACTGAAGCTTTCTTT
>-|-|TRBJ1-1|TRBV7-8
CASSLMGARNTEAFF
TGTGCCAGCAGCTTAATGGGGGCGAGAAACACTGAAGCTTTCTTT
>-|-|TRBJ2-3|TRBV24-1
CATSEAGWEDTQYF
TGTGCCACCAGTGAAGCGGGCTGGGAAGATACGCAGTATTTT
>-|-|TRBJ2-7|TRBV7-9
CASRGRGSYEQYF
TGTGCCAGCAGGGGGAGGGGGAGCTACGAGCAGTACTTC
>once|TRBD1|TRBJ2-1|TRBV7-9
CASSYPGQSYNEQFF
TGTGCCAGCAGCTACCCGGGACAGAGTTACAATGAGCAGTTCTTC
>once|-|TRBJ1-5|TRBV19
CASSIEQGYSNQPQHF
TGTGCCAGTAGTATAGAACAGGGCTATAGCAATCAGCCCCAGCATTTT
>-|TRBD1|TRBJ1-1|TRBV7-3
CASSLIAGGVEAFF
TGTGCCAGCAGCTTAATCGCAGGGGGCGTTGAAGCTTTCTTT
>few|TRBD1|TRBJ1-2|TRBV19
CARRKPGQVNYGYTF
TGTGCCAGGAGAAAACCGGGACAGGTCAACTATGGCTACACCTTC
>once|TRBD1|TRBJ2-3|TRBV6-5
CASGYRGVGTDTQYF
TGTGCCAGCGGGTACAGGGGTGTAGGCACAGATACGCAGTATTTT
>-|-|TRBJ1-2|TRBV6-5
CASTPREANYGYTF
TGTGCCAGCACCCCCCGCGAAGCTAACTATGGCTACACCTTC
>-|TRBD1|TRBJ2-3|TRBV20-1
CSASGGLQGATDTQYF
TGCAGTGCTAGTGGGGGCCTACAGGGGGCCACAGATACGCAGTATTTT
>-|TRBD1|TRBJ1-5|TRBV13
CASSSDGTGNVAPQPQHF
TGTGCCAGCAGCTCAGACGGGACAGGGAATGTCGCTCCTCAGCCCCAGCATTTT
>-|-|TRBJ2-5|TRBV24-1
CATSEQGRETQYF
TGTGCCACCAGTGAACAGGGCCGGGAGACCCAGTACTTC
>-|-|TRBJ2-7|TRBV21-1
CASSTRGGGDDEQYF
TGTGCCAGCAGCACTAGAGGCGGGGGCGACGACGAGCAGTACTTC
>few|TRBD2|TRBJ2-7|TRBV15
CATSRSGSSYEQYF
TGTGCCACCAGCAGAAGCGGGAGCTCCTACGAGCAGTACTTC
>-|TRBD1|TRBJ2-6|TRBV6-5
CASRGDSSGANVLTF
TGTGCCAGCAGGGGGGACAGCTCTGGGGCCAACGTCCTGACTTTC
>many|-|TRBJ2-7|TRBV5-4
CASSLAGSYEQYF
TGTGCCAGCAGCTTGGCCGGCTCCTACGAGCAGTACTTC
>-|-|TRBJ2-5|TRBV27
CASSFGGGRTETQYF
TGTGCCAGCAGTTTCGGCGGTGGCAGAACAGAGACCCAGTACTTC
>-|-|TRBJ1-1|TRBV11-2
CASSFVGSTEAFF
TGTGCCAGCAGCTTTGTGGGGAGCACTGAAGCTTTCTTT
>few|-|TRBJ1-1|TRBV7-9
CASSDDSGDTEAFF
TGTGCCAGCAGCGACGACAGCGGGGACACTGAAGCTTTCTTT